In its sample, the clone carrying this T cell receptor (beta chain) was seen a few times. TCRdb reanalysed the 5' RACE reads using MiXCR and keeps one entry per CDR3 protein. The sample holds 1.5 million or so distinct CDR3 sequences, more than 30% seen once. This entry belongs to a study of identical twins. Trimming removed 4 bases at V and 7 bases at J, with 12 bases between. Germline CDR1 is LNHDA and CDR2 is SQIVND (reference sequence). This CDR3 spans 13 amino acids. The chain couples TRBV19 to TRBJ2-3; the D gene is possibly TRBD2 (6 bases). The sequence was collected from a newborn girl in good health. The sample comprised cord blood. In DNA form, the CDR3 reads TGTGCCAGTAGTACGGGGGAAGGGAATACGCAGTATTTT. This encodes CASSTGEGNTQYF.